Each of the 16 T cell receptor beta chains below was sequenced from the same sample in a study of T cell clonotyping in hematopoietic cell transplantation. The repertoire was sequenced with immunoSEQ multiplex PCR; TCRdb's copy has only in-frame clones and lacks some. The table lists 25,000 to 35,000 clones, nearly 97% of them singletons. Sequencing used peripheral blood mononuclear cells. The receptors stem from a man aged 50 to 59 in good health. Some clones in this sample may be carry-over from other donors' samples.

This chain joins TRBV10-3 and TRBJ1-1; weak D call: TRBD1 (5 bases). This CDR3 comprises 14 residues. CDR1 is ENHRY and CDR2 is SYGVKD in the germline V gene. Trimming shortened V by 0 bases and J by 6 bases, and 11 bases separated the two germline ends. The CDR3 is CAISESQGLAEAFF. In nucleotides, the CDR3 is TGTGCCATCAGTGAGTCTCAGGGTTTGGCTGAAGCTTTCTTT.

The chain links TRBV28 to TRBJ2-6; D perhaps matches TRBD1 (6 bases). Between the trimmed V and J ends, which lost 2 bases and 15 bases, there was a span of 11 bases. The germline V gene has CDR1 MDHEN and CDR2 SYDVKM. The CDR3 is made up of 12 amino acids. The CDR3 protein is CASSLQTGTLTF. CDR3 coding DNA: TGTGCCAGCAGTTTACAGACAGGTACCCTGACTTTC.

The chain employs TRBV28 and TRBJ1-5, with D hard to call. The CDR3 spans 13 residues. CDR1 and CDR2 from the germline V gene are MDHEN and SYDVKM. V shed 2 bases and J shed 7 bases, with 9 bases lying between them. CDR3 sequence reads: CASSLVQRQPQHF. CDR3 bases: TGTGCCAGCAGTTTAGTACAGAGGCAGCCCCAGCATTTT. Full variable domain (outside the CDR3, taken from reference TRBV28 and TRBJ1-5): DVKVTQSSRYLVKRTGEKVFLECVQDMDHENMFWYRQDPGLGLRLIYFSYDVKMKEKGDIPEGYSVSREKKERFSLILESASTNQTSMYLCASSLVQRQPQHFGDGTRLSIL.

The table lists this clone with a count of one. The CDR3 DNA is TGTGCCAGCACCGCCCAGAACTATGGCTACACCTTC. Translation gives CASTAQNYGYTF. This chain links TRBV9 with TRBJ1-2; no clear D gene. CDR3 size: 12 residues. CDR1 and CDR2 (germline): SGDLS, YYNGEE. Deletions cut 6 bases from V and 2 bases from J, with 8 bases between.

The chain is built from TRBV29-1 and TRBJ2-1; no clear D gene. Germline assignment: CDR1 SQVTM and CDR2 ANQGSEA. This CDR3 is 14 amino acids long. Trimming left V 7 bases short and J 7 bases short, with 20 bases between. CDR3 in amino acids: CSAVSDGLENEQFF. The CDR3 DNA reads TGCAGCGCCGTGTCGGACGGCTTGGAAAATGAGCAGTTCTTC.

The chain combines TRBV5-1 with TRBJ1-2, with D perhaps TRBD1 (5 bases). The V gene lost 4 bases and the J gene lost 1 base, with 14 bases spanning the gap. The CDR3 is 15 residues long. In germline, CDR1 is SGHRS, CDR2 YFSETQ. CDR3 loop: CASSPLRQNNYGYTF. The CDR3, as DNA: TGCGCCAGCAGCCCACTGCGACAGAATAACTATGGCTACACCTTC.

V and J are TRBV4-2 and TRBJ2-7, with TRBD2 identical over 8 bases. The CDR3 runs 14 residues. Trimming at V came to 6 bases and at J to 4 bases, leaving 8 bases not matched to a gene. CDR1 is LGHNA and CDR2 is YNFKEQ in the germline V gene. CDR3 protein: CASSNGLASYEQYF. As DNA, the CDR3 is TGTGCCAGCAGTAACGGACTAGCTAGTTACGAGCAGTACTTC.

The chain combines TRBV19 with TRBJ1-4; D gene uncertain. Deletions cut 4 bases from V and 2 bases from J, with 8 bases between. Per the germline V gene, CDR1 is LNHDA and CDR2 is SQIVND (reference sequence). The CDR3 covers 14 residues. The CDR3 DNA sequence: TGTGCCAGTAGTAGCACAGCCACTAATGAAAAACTGTTTTTT. Translation: CASSSTATNEKLFF.

V usage is TRBV5-4 and J usage is TRBJ2-2; no firm D call. Per germline, CDR1 SGHNT and CDR2 YYREEE (reference sequence). V was pared by 0 bases and J by 6 bases, with 0 bases between. The CDR3 consists of 11 residues. The CDR3 region has the DNA TGTGCCAGCAGCTTGGCCGGGGAGCTGTTTTTT. It encodes CASSLAGELFF.

This clone was recorded only once. V usage is TRBV2 and J usage is TRBJ2-7; no definite D call. Germline CDR1 reads SNHLY; CDR2 reads FYNNEI. The CDR3 sequence is 13 residues long. Trimming cost V 0 bases and J 3 bases, with 6 bases left between them. The DNA for the CDR3 is TGTGCCAGCAGTGAAGCGCTGTTCTACGAGCAGTACTTC. Its protein is CASSEALFYEQYF.

This clone was observed a single time. This chain connects TRBV30 to TRBJ1-2; D remains ambiguous. This CDR3 spans 14 amino acids. V lost 1 base and J 7 bases, leaving 16 bases between the germline ends. From germline, CDR1 is GTSNPN and CDR2 SVGIG (reference sequence). The CDR3 coding sequence is TGTGCCTGGAGTGCGGGAGGGTTTATCGGTGGCTACACCTTC. Translation gives CAWSAGGFIGGYTF.

CDR3 coding DNA: TGCGCCAGCAGTGATCAAATAGCCTGGGGTGAGCAGTTCTTC. Translation: CASSDQIAWGEQFF. The rearrangement joins TRBV10-1 to TRBJ2-1; D gene unclear. The germline V and J ends were trimmed by 3 bases and 9 bases, with 15 bases remaining between them. CDR3 length equals 14 residues. Germline V gives CDR1 WNHNN, CDR2 SYGVQD (reference sequence).

This chain uses TRBV6-5 with TRBJ1-4; D is ambiguous. V lost 6 bases and J lost 0, with 11 bases in between. This CDR3 is built from 15 residues. CDR1 is MNHEY, CDR2 SVGAGI, per germline. The DNA for the CDR3 is TGTGCCAGCAGAACGAACAAGCCAACTAATGAAAAACTGTTTTTT. Translation gives CASRTNKPTNEKLFF.

The CDR3 DNA follows: TGCGCCAGCAGCTTGGTAGGGGGGTCTGAAGCTTTCTTT. Translation: CASSLVGGSEAFF. The gene calls are TRBV5-1 and TRBJ1-1; maybe TRBD1 (6 bases). Germline CDR1 is SGHRS and CDR2 is YFSETQ. The V gene lost 0 bases and the J gene lost 6 bases, with 9 bases spanning the gap. The CDR3 consists of 13 residues.

This chain joins TRBV5-4 and TRBJ1-2; possible D gene TRBD1, 6 bases. Per germline, CDR1 SGHNT and CDR2 YYREEE (reference sequence). This CDR3 has 16 residues. V was pared by 4 bases and J by 6 bases, with 22 bases between. CDR3 loop: CASSVEPSGATNGYTF. The DNA of the CDR3 is TGTGCCAGCAGCGTAGAACCATCAGGGGCGACGAATGGCTACACCTTC.

The rearrangement uses TRBV7-2 and TRBJ1-6, with 7 bases that match TRBD1. Unmatched junction bases numbered 1, after V lost 1 base and J lost 1 base. Looked up from germline, CDR1 is SGHTA and CDR2 is FQGNSA. This CDR3 is built from 16 residues. CDR3 protein: CASSLDRGSYNSPLHF. The DNA for the CDR3 is TGTGCCAGCAGCTTAGACAGGGGTTCCTATAATTCACCCCTCCACTTT.